This is a list of T cell receptor beta chains from one sample in a study of regulatory T cells in long-lasting Graves disease. TCRdb ran MiXCR on the multiplex PCR reads and lists one entry per CDR3 protein. The data contain a few hundred thousand distinct CDR3 sequences, less than 30% of them singletons. The sequences come from peripheral blood mononuclear cells (PBMCs), collected when the disease was refractory, from a patient treated with antithyroid drugs. All receptors come from a woman in her thirties or forties with Graves disease. Both conserved end residues are part of each CDR3. D genes are given only for firm matches. Size is stated for part of the rows, as once, few or many counts, or as a class when the clone is expanded.

j_call v_call clone_size d_call cdr3_aa cdr3_nt
TRBJ1-1 TRBV20-1 - - CSAPLGTEAFF TGCAGTGCTCCCCTAGGGACTGAAGCTTTCTTT
TRBJ2-5 TRBV19 few TRBD2 CASSSSGTSGSSGETQYF TGTGCCAGTAGTAGTTCCGGGACTAGCGGGAGTTCGGGGGAGACCCAGTACTTC
TRBJ2-5 TRBV6-1 - TRBD2 CATRAGGGEETQYF TGTGCCACACGAGCGGGAGGAGGAGAAGAGACCCAGTACTTC
TRBJ2-5 TRBV20-1 - TRBD1 CSAQKDRARETQYF TGCAGTGCTCAAAAGGACAGGGCTAGGGAGACCCAGTACTTC
TRBJ2-7 TRBV6-1 many TRBD2 CASSEAHGLAAEYF TGTGCCAGCAGTGAAGCGCATGGACTAGCGGCCGAGTACTTC
TRBJ2-1 TRBV2 few TRBD1 CASRRGQGANEQFF TGTGCCAGCAGACGAGGACAGGGGGCCAATGAGCAGTTCTTC
TRBJ2-1 TRBV7-3 many - CASSLTTGAYNEQFF TGTGCCAGCAGCTTAACAACGGGAGCATACAATGAGCAGTTCTTC
TRBJ1-1 TRBV5-1 - - CASSLEFGVLMNTEAFF TGCGCCAGCAGCTTGGAATTCGGGGTCTTAATGAACACTGAAGCTTTCTTT
TRBJ2-5 TRBV28 - - CASSFGSSETQYF TGTGCCAGCAGTTTTGGGTCGTCAGAGACCCAGTACTTC
TRBJ1-2 TRBV2 many TRBD1 CASSVDSQTGANTF TGTGCCAGCAGTGTCGACTCCCAGACAGGGGCAAACACCTTC
TRBJ1-2 TRBV15 many - CATTLGEGNYGYTF TGTGCCACCACCCTAGGGGAGGGGAACTATGGCTACACCTTC
TRBJ2-6 TRBV6-1 few - CASSPRGRESGANVLTF TGTGCCAGCAGTCCCCGGGGAAGGGAGTCCGGGGCCAACGTCCTGACTTTC
TRBJ2-7 TRBV3-1 - TRBD2 CASSQLRLAGLYEQYF TGTGCCAGCAGCCAACTTAGACTAGCGGGGCTATACGAGCAGTACTTC
TRBJ2-3 TRBV28 many TRBD2 CASSPRLAHTQYF TGTGCCAGCAGTCCCCGACTAGCTCATACGCAGTATTTT
TRBJ1-1 TRBV11-2 - - CASGSKTGLMNTEAFF TGTGCCAGCGGCTCAAAGACAGGACTAATGAACACTGAAGCTTTCTTT
TRBJ2-7 TRBV28 many - CASSLSGHSYEQYF TGTGCCAGCAGTTTGTCGGGGCACTCCTACGAGCAGTACTTC
TRBJ1-1 TRBV20-1 - - CSARYPTLNTEAFF TGCAGTGCTAGATATCCCACATTGAACACTGAAGCTTTCTTT
TRBJ2-1 TRBV20-1 - TRBD2 CSAGGVTSGRTNNEQFF TGCAGTGCTGGAGGGGTGACTAGCGGGAGGACAAACAATGAGCAGTTCTTC
TRBJ2-7 TRBV27 - TRBD2 CASSGGLFYEQYF TGTGCCAGCAGCGGGGGACTATTCTACGAGCAGTACTTC
TRBJ1-5 TRBV18 - - CASADFGNQPQHF TGTGCCAGCGCTGACTTCGGCAATCAGCCCCAGCATTTT
TRBJ2-3 TRBV27 - TRBD2 CASARGLAGVTDTQYF TGTGCCAGCGCACGTGGACTAGCGGGAGTCACAGATACGCAGTATTTT
TRBJ2-7 TRBV20-1 - TRBD2 CSARGGGLAGEQYF TGCAGTGCTAGGGGCGGGGGACTAGCGGGAGAGCAGTACTTC
TRBJ2-7 TRBV12-3/TRBV12-4 many TRBD2 CASSRGTSGPYEQYF TGTGCCAGCAGCCGAGGGACTAGCGGCCCCTACGAGCAGTACTTC
TRBJ2-7 TRBV20-1 few TRBD2 CSAGYGTSGRAFYEQYF TGCAGTGCTGGATATGGGACTAGCGGGAGGGCCTTCTACGAGCAGTACTTC
TRBJ2-7 TRBV20-1 many - CSARPDSVSYEQYF TGCAGTGCTAGGCCGGACAGTGTCTCCTACGAGCAGTACTTC
TRBJ1-6 TRBV7-2 many TRBD1 CASSTDRNSPLRHF TGTGCCAGCAGCACGGACAGGAATTCACCCCTCCGCCACTTT
TRBJ1-4 TRBV19 many - CASSSSGTKKLFF TGTGCCAGTAGTTCTTCGGGGACGAAAAAACTGTTTTTT
TRBJ2-7 TRBV6-1 many TRBD2 CASSDSPAGGTEQYF TGTGCCAGCAGTGACTCCCCAGCGGGAGGGACGGAGCAGTACTTC
TRBJ2-5 TRBV7-3 many - CASSFARSGTQYF TGTGCCAGCAGCTTCGCCCGGTCGGGGACCCAGTACTTC
TRBJ2-5 TRBV12-3/TRBV12-4 many - CASSRGPKETQYF TGTGCCAGCAGTAGGGGCCCGAAAGAGACCCAGTACTTC
TRBJ1-5 TRBV2 - TRBD1 CASSARGAQPQHF TGTGCCAGCAGTGCCAGGGGGGCGCAGCCCCAGCATTTT
TRBJ1-5 TRBV10-3 - - CAISSDSSGNQPQHF TGTGCCATCAGCTCGGACAGTTCGGGCAATCAGCCCCAGCATTTT
TRBJ1-2 TRBV6-5 many TRBD1 CASSSTGTANYGYTF TGTGCCAGCAGTTCCACCGGGACAGCTAACTATGGCTACACCTTC
TRBJ2-3 TRBV10-3 few - CAISESRGDTQYF TGTGCCATCAGTGAGTCCCGGGGAGATACGCAGTATTTT
TRBJ1-4 TRBV6-1 many - CASSSSVPTNEKLFF TGTGCCAGCAGCTCATCGGTGCCAACTAATGAAAAACTGTTTTTT
TRBJ1-3 TRBV5-4 - - CASSLGGGRNTIYF TGTGCCAGCAGCTTGGGGGGCGGCCGGAACACCATATATTTT
TRBJ2-1 TRBV28 - TRBD2 CASSLLAGDAEGSYNEQFF TGTGCCAGCAGTTTACTAGCGGGAGATGCTGAGGGCTCCTACAATGAGCAGTTCTTC
TRBJ2-7 TRBV5-5 - TRBD2 CASSLIGEGYEQYF TGTGCCAGCAGCTTGATAGGGGAGGGCTACGAGCAGTACTTC